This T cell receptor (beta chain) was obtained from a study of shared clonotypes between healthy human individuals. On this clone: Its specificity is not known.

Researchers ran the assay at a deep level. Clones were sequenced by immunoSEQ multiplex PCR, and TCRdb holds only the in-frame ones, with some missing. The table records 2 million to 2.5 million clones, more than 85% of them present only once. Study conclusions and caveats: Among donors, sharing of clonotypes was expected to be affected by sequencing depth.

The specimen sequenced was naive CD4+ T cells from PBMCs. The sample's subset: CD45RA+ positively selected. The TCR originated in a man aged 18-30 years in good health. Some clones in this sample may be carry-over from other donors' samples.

CDR3 sequence: CASSPGSGVPGANYGYTF. DNA for the CDR3: TGTGCCAGCAGTCCGGGTTCAGGGGTCCCCGGAGCTAACTATGGCTACACCTTC. This sequence joins TRBV27 and TRBJ1-2, with a weak D call TRBD1 (6 bases). The CDR3 has 18 residues. The V end lost 5 bases, the J end lost 0 bases, and 22 bases lay between the germline ends. Germline CDR1 is MNHEY and CDR2 is SMNVEV (reference sequence).